This record covers a single TCR beta chain. Repertoires were generated with immunoSEQ multiplex PCR, while TCRdb's copy carries only in-frame clones and drops some. The data show a few hundred thousand clones, 80% to 95% seen once. Trimming removed 5 bases at V and 8 bases at J, with 12 bases between. Germline V gene sequence: CDR1 GTSNPN, CDR2 SVGIG (reference sequence). The CDR3 is 11 amino acids. The sample is drawn from a study of blood T cell repertoires in COVID-19. Study summary: Acute-phase and convalescent COVID-19 samples originated in the United States, Italy and Spain. Sources were T cells, B-cell-depleted T cells, or PBMCs; the material itself was cDNA or gDNA.

Sequenced input: PBMCs or T cells enriched from blood (not recorded which). V is TRBV30 and J is TRBJ1-1; D not resolved. The origin of this receptor is a middle-aged woman who had been exposed to COVID-19. The CDR3 coding sequence is TGTGCCTGGCGCAATCGCGAGGAAGCTTTCTTT. Its protein is CAWRNREEAFF.